This is a list of T cell receptor beta chains from one sample in a study of response to subunit inactivated influenza vaccine. TCRdb itself ran the RT-PCR reads through MiXCR, one entry per CDR3 protein. The sample includes more than 700,000 distinct CDR3 sequences, 20% to 25% seen only once; the top ten take roughly 10%. Sequences were derived from PBMCs from blood, sampled more than 4 days after vaccination. The receptors shown here come from a man over 45 who received an inactivated influenza vaccine. Each CDR3 is given with its conserved first and last residue. Each record gives: J gene, clone size, D gene, CDR3 length, V gene, CDR3 DNA, CDR3 protein. The D gene is left open where the match is weak. Clone size is not always given. Where it is, it says once, few, many or a class for expanded clones.

j_call: TRBJ1-4; clone_size: .; d_call: .; cdr3_length: 14; v_call: TRBV7-2; cdr3_nt: TGTGCCAGCAGCGGGGGGAGTCCCAATGAAAAACTGTTTTTT; cdr3_aa: CASSGGSPNEKLFF
j_call: TRBJ1-6; clone_size: .; d_call: TRBD1; cdr3_length: 14; v_call: TRBV6-2/TRBV6-3; cdr3_nt: TGTGCCAGCAGTCGGACAGGGAATAATTCACCCCTCCACTTT; cdr3_aa: CASSRTGNNSPLHF
j_call: TRBJ2-2; clone_size: many; d_call: .; cdr3_length: 16; v_call: TRBV10-3; cdr3_nt: TGTGCCATCAGTGTACTACAGGGCTCGAACACCGGGGAGCTGTTTTTT; cdr3_aa: CAISVLQGSNTGELFF
j_call: TRBJ1-5; clone_size: .; d_call: .; cdr3_length: 15; v_call: TRBV7-8; cdr3_nt: TGTGCCAGCAGCCGCGGGCCCGAGTCCGGTCAGCCCCAGCATTTT; cdr3_aa: CASSRGPESGQPQHF
j_call: TRBJ2-7; clone_size: few; d_call: .; cdr3_length: 15; v_call: TRBV20-1; cdr3_nt: TGCAGTGCTAGAGAAGGCGGACAGCTCTCGGAGGGGCAGTACTTC; cdr3_aa: CSAREGGQLSEGQYF
j_call: TRBJ2-7; clone_size: .; d_call: .; cdr3_length: 14; v_call: TRBV5-6; cdr3_nt: TGTGCCAGCAGCCACAGGGTCTGGGGCTACGAGCAGTACTTC; cdr3_aa: CASSHRVWGYEQYF
j_call: TRBJ1-2; clone_size: many; d_call: .; cdr3_length: 15; v_call: TRBV28; cdr3_nt: TGTGCCAGCAGTCCACACCCGCAGGGCGGCTATGGCTACACCTTC; cdr3_aa: CASSPHPQGGYGYTF
j_call: TRBJ2-1; clone_size: .; d_call: .; cdr3_length: 14; v_call: TRBV14; cdr3_nt: TGTGCCAGCAGCCACTTCTACAGAGACAATGAGCAGTTCTTC; cdr3_aa: CASSHFYRDNEQFF
j_call: TRBJ1-3; clone_size: .; d_call: .; cdr3_length: 16; v_call: TRBV12-3/TRBV12-4; cdr3_nt: TGTGCCAGCAGCATCGTCCGGACGATCTCTGGAAACACCATATATTTT; cdr3_aa: CASSIVRTISGNTIYF
j_call: TRBJ2-5; clone_size: .; d_call: .; cdr3_length: 14; v_call: TRBV20-1; cdr3_nt: TGCAGTGCTAGTACCGGGGGCATTCAAGAGACCCAGTACTTC; cdr3_aa: CSASTGGIQETQYF
j_call: TRBJ1-1; clone_size: few; d_call: TRBD1; cdr3_length: 13; v_call: TRBV19; cdr3_nt: TGTGCCAGTAGTACAGGGGGGAACACTGAAGCTTTCTTT; cdr3_aa: CASSTGGNTEAFF
j_call: TRBJ1-4; clone_size: few; d_call: TRBD1; cdr3_length: 15; v_call: TRBV10-3; cdr3_nt: TGTGCCGCAACTTCCGGACAGGGGGCAGGGGAAAAACTGTTTTTT; cdr3_aa: CAATSGQGAGEKLFF
j_call: TRBJ2-1; clone_size: .; d_call: TRBD1; cdr3_length: 18; v_call: TRBV15; cdr3_nt: TGTGCCACCAGCAGAACATACCCCGGGACAGGATCCTACAATGAGCAGTTCTTC; cdr3_aa: CATSRTYPGTGSYNEQFF
j_call: TRBJ1-1; clone_size: .; d_call: TRBD1; cdr3_length: 16; v_call: TRBV3-1; cdr3_nt: TGTGCCAGCAGCCTAAGAACAGGGGCAGGGAACACTGAAGCTTTCTTT; cdr3_aa: CASSLRTGAGNTEAFF
j_call: TRBJ2-6; clone_size: few; d_call: .; cdr3_length: 15; v_call: TRBV4-3; cdr3_nt: TGCGCCAGCAGCCAGGGACCTTCTGGGGCCAACGTCCTGACTTTC; cdr3_aa: CASSQGPSGANVLTF
j_call: TRBJ2-5; clone_size: .; d_call: TRBD2; cdr3_length: 15; v_call: TRBV15; cdr3_nt: TGTGCCACCAGCAGTCGCGGGGGTAGTGTTGAGACCCAGTACTTC; cdr3_aa: CATSSRGGSVETQYF
j_call: TRBJ2-7; clone_size: few; d_call: .; cdr3_length: 16; v_call: TRBV7-9; cdr3_nt: TGTGCCACCAGCTTAGCGAGCGGGCAAATGGCCTACGAGCAGTACTTC; cdr3_aa: CATSLASGQMAYEQYF
j_call: TRBJ2-7; clone_size: many; d_call: TRBD1; cdr3_length: 13; v_call: TRBV3-1; cdr3_nt: TGTGCCAGCAGCCAGTCGTCGACAGGGAGGCAGTACTTC; cdr3_aa: CASSQSSTGRQYF
j_call: TRBJ1-1; clone_size: few; d_call: TRBD1; cdr3_length: 12; v_call: TRBV29-1; cdr3_nt: TGCAGTTCGACAGGGCCGAACACTGAAGCTTTCTTT; cdr3_aa: CSSTGPNTEAFF
j_call: TRBJ1-2; clone_size: .; d_call: .; cdr3_length: 14; v_call: TRBV5-1; cdr3_nt: TGCGCCAGCAGCTTTGGGACTACTAACTATGGCTACACCTTC; cdr3_aa: CASSFGTTNYGYTF
j_call: TRBJ2-1; clone_size: .; d_call: TRBD1; cdr3_length: 14; v_call: TRBV20-1; cdr3_nt: TGCAGTGCTAGAGTGGGACAGGGGCACAATGAGCAGTTCTTC; cdr3_aa: CSARVGQGHNEQFF
j_call: TRBJ2-7; clone_size: .; d_call: TRBD2; cdr3_length: 15; v_call: TRBV9; cdr3_nt: TGTGCCAGCAGCGTCCTAGGGGAGGGCCTGAGTGAGCAGTACTTC; cdr3_aa: CASSVLGEGLSEQYF
j_call: TRBJ2-7; clone_size: few; d_call: .; cdr3_length: 13; v_call: TRBV4-1; cdr3_nt: TGCGCCAGCAGCCAAGTCCGGACCCACGAGCAGTACTTC; cdr3_aa: CASSQVRTHEQYF
j_call: TRBJ2-3; clone_size: .; d_call: .; cdr3_length: 16; v_call: TRBV9; cdr3_nt: TGTGCCAGCAGCTTTAGTGGGGGCGGGAGCACAGATACGCAGTATTTT; cdr3_aa: CASSFSGGGSTDTQYF
j_call: TRBJ2-7; clone_size: .; d_call: TRBD2; cdr3_length: 15; v_call: TRBV10-2; cdr3_nt: TGCGCCAGCAGTTCCAGCGGGAGGGCCCGAGGAGAGCAGTACTTC; cdr3_aa: CASSSSGRARGEQYF
j_call: TRBJ2-7; clone_size: few; d_call: .; cdr3_length: 13; v_call: TRBV15; cdr3_nt: TGTGCCACCAGCAGAGATGGAGTCTACGAGCAGTACTTC; cdr3_aa: CATSRDGVYEQYF
j_call: TRBJ2-7; clone_size: few; d_call: .; cdr3_length: 13; v_call: TRBV20-1; cdr3_nt: TGCAGTGCTAGAAAGGGGTCCTCCTACGAGCAGTACTTC; cdr3_aa: CSARKGSSYEQYF
j_call: TRBJ1-1; clone_size: .; d_call: .; cdr3_length: 13; v_call: TRBV6-2/TRBV6-3; cdr3_nt: TGTTCCAGCAGATTAGACGGAACCACTGAAGCTTTCTTT; cdr3_aa: CSSRLDGTTEAFF
j_call: TRBJ2-3; clone_size: .; d_call: .; cdr3_length: 12; v_call: TRBV6-5; cdr3_nt: TGTGCCAGCAGCCGACAGTGGGATACGCAGTATTTT; cdr3_aa: CASSRQWDTQYF
j_call: TRBJ2-2; clone_size: few; d_call: .; cdr3_length: 13; v_call: TRBV6-6; cdr3_nt: TGTGCCAGCAGAACAACGAACACCGGGGAGCTGTTTTTT; cdr3_aa: CASRTTNTGELFF
j_call: TRBJ1-4; clone_size: few; d_call: TRBD1; cdr3_length: 13; v_call: TRBV20-1; cdr3_nt: TGCAGTTCCCTCAGGGGGAGTGGTGAAAAACTGTTTTTT; cdr3_aa: CSSLRGSGEKLFF
j_call: TRBJ2-7; clone_size: .; d_call: .; cdr3_length: 14; v_call: TRBV11-2; cdr3_nt: TGTGCCAGCAGCCCCATGAGCCTTTCCTACGAGCAGTACTTC; cdr3_aa: CASSPMSLSYEQYF
j_call: TRBJ2-3; clone_size: few; d_call: .; cdr3_length: 13; v_call: TRBV7-2; cdr3_nt: TGTGCCAGCAGCTTAACTAGTCCGGATACGCAGTATTTT; cdr3_aa: CASSLTSPDTQYF
j_call: TRBJ2-1; clone_size: many; d_call: .; cdr3_length: 13; v_call: TRBV7-6; cdr3_nt: TGTGCCAGCAGCTTGGGGGGCGCGAATGAGCAGTTCTTC; cdr3_aa: CASSLGGANEQFF
j_call: TRBJ2-5; clone_size: .; d_call: TRBD2; cdr3_length: 19; v_call: TRBV5-1; cdr3_nt: TGCGCCAGCAGCTTAAATCCCCCCTCCTTAGCGGGGGTCAAAGAGACCCAGTACTTC; cdr3_aa: CASSLNPPSLAGVKETQYF
j_call: TRBJ2-1; clone_size: .; d_call: TRBD2; cdr3_length: 15; v_call: TRBV11-1; cdr3_nt: TGTGCCAGCAGCCACCGGACTAGCGGGTGGGGTGAGCAGTTCTTC; cdr3_aa: CASSHRTSGWGEQFF
j_call: TRBJ2-2; clone_size: few; d_call: .; cdr3_length: 14; v_call: TRBV11-2; cdr3_nt: TGTGCCAGCAGCTTAGTTGGCCCTACCGGGGAGCTGTTTTTT; cdr3_aa: CASSLVGPTGELFF
j_call: TRBJ1-5; clone_size: .; d_call: TRBD1; cdr3_length: 14; v_call: TRBV15; cdr3_nt: TGTGCCACCTCGTCAGGGGGACGGTATCAGCCCCAGCATTTT; cdr3_aa: CATSSGGRYQPQHF
j_call: TRBJ2-1; clone_size: few; d_call: TRBD2; cdr3_length: 16; v_call: TRBV18; cdr3_nt: TGTGCCAGCTCCATTGCGGGACTAGGTTCCTACAATGAGCAGTTCTTC; cdr3_aa: CASSIAGLGSYNEQFF
j_call: TRBJ2-5; clone_size: many; d_call: TRBD1; cdr3_length: 14; v_call: TRBV20-1; cdr3_nt: TGCAGTGCCAACAGGGGGGCCCATCAAGAGACCCAGTACTTC; cdr3_aa: CSANRGAHQETQYF
j_call: TRBJ1-1; clone_size: few; d_call: TRBD1; cdr3_length: 16; v_call: TRBV12-3/TRBV12-4; cdr3_nt: TGTGCCAGCAGTCCCCAGGGGGGGCGTTTGAACACTGAAGCTTTCTTT; cdr3_aa: CASSPQGGRLNTEAFF
j_call: TRBJ2-1; clone_size: .; d_call: .; cdr3_length: 17; v_call: TRBV25-1; cdr3_nt: TGTGCCAGCAGTGGGCGCCCTGGGACCGCAACCTACAATGAGCAGTTCTTC; cdr3_aa: CASSGRPGTATYNEQFF
j_call: TRBJ2-2; clone_size: .; d_call: .; cdr3_length: 15; v_call: TRBV5-1; cdr3_nt: TGCGCCAGCAGCTTGGACCCGGGATTCGCCGGGGAGCTGTTTTTT; cdr3_aa: CASSLDPGFAGELFF
j_call: TRBJ2-5; clone_size: few; d_call: .; cdr3_length: 15; v_call: TRBV7-2; cdr3_nt: TGTGCCAGCAGCTCGCTGGGTCTGGCCCAAGAGACCCAGTACTTC; cdr3_aa: CASSSLGLAQETQYF
j_call: TRBJ2-1; clone_size: .; d_call: .; cdr3_length: 15; v_call: TRBV5-5; cdr3_nt: TGTGCCAGCAGCCAGGGAGGCCAGTCGTACAATGAGCAGTTCTTC; cdr3_aa: CASSQGGQSYNEQFF
j_call: TRBJ1-5; clone_size: .; d_call: TRBD1; cdr3_length: 15; v_call: TRBV6-1; cdr3_nt: TGTGCCAGCAGTGGATACAGGGGTGGCAATCAGCCCCAGCATTTT; cdr3_aa: CASSGYRGGNQPQHF
j_call: TRBJ1-3; clone_size: few; d_call: TRBD1; cdr3_length: 15; v_call: TRBV25-1; cdr3_nt: TGTGCCAGCAGTGACCAACAGGGGGTCGCGGGCACCATATATTTT; cdr3_aa: CASSDQQGVAGTIYF
j_call: TRBJ2-7; clone_size: .; d_call: .; cdr3_length: 15; v_call: TRBV6-1; cdr3_nt: TGTGCCAGCACTATTTGGACTGGGAGCTCCTACGAGCAGTACTTC; cdr3_aa: CASTIWTGSSYEQYF